These 29 T cell receptor beta chains were all obtained from the same sample, sequenced in a study of blood T cell repertoires in COVID-19. The method was immunoSEQ multiplex PCR; TCRdb's version includes in-frame clones alone and lacks a portion of them. This sample has roughly 130,000 clones, with roughly 83% found just once. The material sequenced was PBMCs or T cells enriched from blood (not recorded which). These receptors all come from a man aged 45-60 years who had recovered from COVID-19.

The CDR3 DNA reads as TGCGCCAGCAGCCAAGATCAGAGGGACACTGAAGCTTTCTTT. Residues: CASSQDQRDTEAFF. V gene TRBV4-3 combines with J gene TRBJ1-1; D gene ambiguous. V lost 0 bases, J lost 3 bases, and 8 bases lay in between. In germline, CDR1 is LGHNA, CDR2 YSLEER. The CDR3 is made up of 14 amino acids.

This clone was counted a single time. The rearrangement joins TRBV7-9 to TRBJ2-2, with 11 bases fitting TRBD1. The CDR3 has 14 amino acids. Unmatched junction bases numbered 3, after V lost 5 bases and J lost 7 bases. Germline CDR1 and CDR2: SEHNR and FQNEAQ (reference sequence). The DNA of the CDR3 is TGTGCCAGCAGCCAGGGACAGGGGGACGGGGAGCTGTTTTTT. Translating it yields CASSQGQGDGELFF.

The gene calls are TRBV10-2 and TRBJ1-2; TRBD1 is a possible D gene (6 bases). With 6 bases removed from V and 0 bases from J, the gap between germline ends came to 14 bases. The CDR3 runs 15 residues. The germline V gene encodes CDR1 WSHSY and CDR2 SAAADI. The CDR3 nucleotides read TGCGCCAGCAGACAGGGTGCATCTTCTAACTATGGCTACACCTTC. Protein: CASRQGASSNYGYTF.

This chain links TRBV9 with TRBJ2-1; the D is unclear. Germline V CDR1 and CDR2: SGDLS, YYNGEE. The CDR3 is 15 amino acids. V shed 0 bases and J shed 6 bases, with 13 bases lying between them. CDR3 protein: CASSVGRRSGNEQFF. The CDR3 DNA reads TGTGCCAGCAGCGTAGGGCGGAGATCCGGCAATGAGCAGTTCTTC.

This clone is a singleton in its sample. The genes are TRBV7-8 and TRBJ1-6; TRBD1 matches at 8 bases. V lost 3 bases and J lost 9; bases outside the gene matches: 4. Germline CDR1 reads SGHVS; CDR2 reads FQNEAQ. The CDR3 extends over 14 amino acids. CDR3 in amino acids: CASSFPTGGSPLHF. DNA of the CDR3: TGTGCCAGCAGCTTCCCAACAGGGGGTTCACCCCTCCACTTT. Drawing the rest from reference TRBV7-8 and TRBJ1-6, the complete variable domain is GAGVSQSPRYKVAKRGQDVALRCDPISGHVSLFWYQQALGQGPEFLTYFQNEAQLDKSGLPSDRFFAERPEGSVSTLKIQRTQQEDSAVYLCASSFPTGGSPLHFGNGTRLTVT.

V gene TRBV25-1 combines with J gene TRBJ2-7; TRBD1 agrees at 11 bases. CDR3 length equals 14 residues. The V gene's germline CDR1 is MGHDK and CDR2 SYGVNS. Trimming removed 4 bases from V and 2 bases from J; junction bases left unmatched: 1. CDR3 bases: TGTGCCAGCAGTGCGGGACAGGGGGCCTACGAGCAGTACTTC. Translating gives CASSAGQGAYEQYF.

This rearrangement joins TRBV9 to TRBJ1-2; 7 nucleotides line up with TRBD1. Losses at the gene ends were 3 bases for V and 3 bases for J; bases not matched to a gene: 8. Germline CDR1 is SGDLS and CDR2 is YYNGEE. The CDR3 is 15 residues long. The CDR3 nucleotides are TGTGCCAGCAGCGCCCTATCCAGGGGGGACTATGGCTACACCTTC. It specifies CASSALSRGDYGYTF.

V gene TRBV9 combines with J gene TRBJ2-3; 8 nucleotides agree with TRBD2. Losses at the gene ends were 0 bases for V and 5 bases for J; bases not matched to a gene: 8. Germline CDR1 is SGDLS and CDR2 is YYNGEE. This CDR3 region has 16 residues. The CDR3 sequence: CASSVGRSGAGDTQYF. CDR3 DNA sequence: TGTGCCAGCAGCGTAGGGCGTAGCGGGGCTGGAGATACGCAGTATTTT.

This chain links TRBV19 with TRBJ2-7; D may be TRBD2 (6 bases). The V and J ends lost 5 bases and 0 bases respectively, with 14 bases between them. Germline V gene lookup returns CDR1 LNHDA and CDR2 SQIVND (reference sequence). The CDR3 runs to 15 residues. CDR3 region: CASSLAAGPSYEQYF. The CDR3 region has the DNA TGTGCCAGTAGTTTAGCGGCGGGGCCCTCCTACGAGCAGTACTTC.

This sequence joins TRBV6-6 and TRBJ1-2, with D possibly matching TRBD1 (6 bases). Germline CDR1 and CDR2: MNHNY and SVGAGI (reference sequence). Trimming removed 6 bases from V and 2 bases from J, with 7 bases in between. This CDR3 region has 12 residues. CDR3 nucleotides: TGTGCCAGCAGGGGACAAAACTATGGCTACACCTTC. Its protein is CASRGQNYGYTF.

The chain links TRBV5-1 to TRBJ1-5, with TRBD1 matching over 8 bases. There are 15 residues in the CDR3. V gave up 3 bases and J gave up 2 bases; unmatched junction bases: 4. Germline-derived CDR1 and CDR2 are SGHRS and YFSETQ. This CDR3 reads CASSWTGLGNQPQHF. For the CDR3, the DNA is TGCGCCAGCAGCTGGACAGGGTTGGGCAATCAGCCCCAGCATTTT.

This clone occurred once. This chain uses TRBV6-5 with TRBJ2-5; TRBD1 might be the D (5 bases). V shed 3 bases and J shed 5 bases, with 10 bases lying between them. Germline CDR1 reads MNHEY; CDR2 reads SVGAGI. This CDR3 is 13 amino acids long. The CDR3 nucleotides are TGTGCCAGCAGTTATGTAGGGGCGGAGACCCAGTACTTC. Amino acid sequence: CASSYVGAETQYF.

This CDR3 is CASSLQGAAHNEQFF. CDR3 nucleotide sequence: TGCGCCAGCAGTCTACAGGGGGCTGCCCACAATGAGCAGTTCTTC. The chain carries TRBV5-1 and TRBJ2-1, with 9 nucleotides matching TRBD1. CDR3 length equals 15 residues. Germline loops: CDR1 SGHRS, CDR2 YFSETQ. Unmatched junction bases numbered 8, after V lost 5 bases and J lost 5 bases.

The rearrangement links TRBV5-1 to TRBJ1-1; 8 nucleotides agree with TRBD1. Germline loops: CDR1 SGHRS, CDR2 YFSETQ. V shed 4 bases, J shed 9 bases, and the junction held 8 bases outside the gene matches. This CDR3 has 13 amino acids. This CDR3 reads CASSPGTGPKAFF. The CDR3 DNA follows: TGCGCCAGCAGCCCGGGGACAGGCCCTAAAGCTTTCTTT.

The genes are TRBV5-1 and TRBJ1-6; 7 nucleotides line up with TRBD1. Germline V gene lookup returns CDR1 SGHRS and CDR2 YFSETQ. V trimming: 0 bases; J trimming: 9 bases; junction bases outside the gene matches: 6. The CDR3 is 15 residues long. The CDR3 DNA is TGCGCCAGCAGCTTGGGGGACAGCTGGTCTTCACCCCTCCACTTT. Translated: CASSLGDSWSSPLHF.

The chain uses TRBV27 and TRBJ2-2; D unresolved. CDR3 length: 12 amino acids. Germline assignment: CDR1 MNHEY and CDR2 SMNVEV (reference sequence). The ends were cut back, 5 bases at V and 3 bases at J, with 4 bases in the middle. CDR3 loop: CASSPDTGELFF. The CDR3 coding sequence is TGTGCCAGCAGTCCAGACACCGGGGAGCTGTTTTTT.

The chain combines TRBV27 with TRBJ2-5, with 8 bases lining up with TRBD1. Germline lookup yields CDR1 MNHEY and CDR2 SMNVEV (reference sequence). The CDR3 is 13 amino acids. Trimming cost V 6 bases and J 3 bases; bases outside gene matches: 3. CDR3 sequence (DNA): TGTGCCAGCAGCATACAGGGGGAAGAGACCCAGTACTTC. This gives the protein CASSIQGEETQYF.

The chain has TRBV2 and TRBJ2-5; D possibly corresponds to TRBD2 (6 bases). This CDR3 comprises 13 residues. Germline CDR1 reads SNHLY; CDR2 reads FYNNEI. V shed 6 bases and J shed 2 bases, with 10 bases lying between them. CDR3 sequence reads: CASRQSGQETQYF. The CDR3 DNA follows: TGTGCCAGCAGACAGAGCGGGCAAGAGACCCAGTACTTC.

The chain carries TRBV6-1 and TRBJ1-5; a weak D match, TRBD1 (6 bases). CDR1 and CDR2 (germline): MNHNS, SASEGT. The CDR3 length is 13 residues. With 5 bases removed from V and 6 bases from J, the gap between germline ends came to 11 bases. CDR3 DNA sequence: TGTGCCAGCAGTAGACAGGAGGCTCAGCCCCAGCATTTT. Residues: CASSRQEAQPQHF.

Only one count was recorded for this clone. The gene calls are TRBV9 and TRBJ1-3, with TRBD1 matching over 7 bases. V was pared by 4 bases and J by 4 bases, with 11 bases of the junction left unmatched. This CDR3 comprises 16 residues. Per the germline V gene, CDR1 is SGDLS and CDR2 is YYNGEE. CDR3 amino acids: CASSPTPTGSGNTIYF. CDR3 DNA: TGTGCCAGCAGCCCAACACCGACAGGGAGCGGAAACACCATATATTTT.

The chain recombines TRBV18 with TRBJ1-1; 9 bases agree with TRBD1. J lost 4 bases, V lost 2 bases, and 8 bases had no gene match. Per the germline V gene, CDR1 is KGHSH and CDR2 is LQKENI. The CDR3 contains 16 residues. The CDR3 DNA reads as TGTGCCAGCTCACCAATATCCGGGACAGGGTCCACTGAAGCTTTCTTT. The encoded protein is CASSPISGTGSTEAFF.

The chain links TRBV6-5 to TRBJ2-3, with TRBD2 matching over 8 bases. The length of the CDR3 is 15 residues. V gave up 3 bases and J gave up 2 bases; unmatched junction bases: 4. Per the germline V gene, CDR1 is MNHEY and CDR2 is SVGAGI. CDR3 sequence (DNA): TGTGCCAGCAGTTATCTGCGGGGGGCCACAGATACGCAGTATTTT. Protein sequence: CASSYLRGATDTQYF.

The J gene is TRBJ2-1, the V gene TRBV5-6; perhaps TRBD2 as D (6 bases). The CDR3 consists of 13 residues. Germline CDR1 SGHDT, CDR2 YYEEEE. V was shortened by 3 bases and J by 6 bases, with 10 bases between the two germline ends. The CDR3, as DNA: TGTGCCAGCAGCTCGGACTACCCCAATGAGCAGTTCTTC. As protein: CASSSDYPNEQFF.

V is TRBV5-1 and J is TRBJ2-7, with 7 bases fitting TRBD1. The CDR3 length is 15 residues. Germline trimming cut 2 bases from V and 2 bases from J; bases unmatched to any gene: 7. Germline V gene lookup returns CDR1 SGHRS and CDR2 YFSETQ. As DNA, the CDR3 is TGCGCCAGCAGCTTCAGACAGGGCCCAACCTACGAGCAGTACTTC. Translated: CASSFRQGPTYEQYF.

The V gene is TRBV19, the J gene TRBJ2-5; TRBD2 might be the D (6 bases). V lost 7 bases, J lost 5 bases, and 14 bases lay in between. The CDR3 is 13 amino acids. Germline V gives CDR1 LNHDA, CDR2 SQIVND (reference sequence). CDR3 loop: CASIGAGWETQYF. In DNA form, the CDR3 reads TGTGCCAGTATTGGAGCGGGCTGGGAGACCCAGTACTTC. The whole variable domain, filled in from reference TRBV19 and TRBJ2-5, reads DGGITQSPKYLFRKEGQNVTLSCEQNLNHDAMYWYRQDPGQGLRLIYYSQIVNDFQKGDIAEGYSVSREKKESFPLTVTSAQKNPTAFYLCASIGAGWETQYFGPGTRLLVL.

This clone appeared once. The chain is built from TRBV18 and TRBJ2-7, with D possibly being TRBD1 (5 bases). The V gene lost 5 bases and the J gene lost 6 bases, with 20 bases spanning the gap. The CDR3 length is 15 residues. Per germline, CDR1 KGHSH and CDR2 LQKENI. CDR3 coding DNA: TGTGCCAGCTCATTACAGGATCCCCGAACCTCCGAGCAGTACTTC. This codes for CASSLQDPRTSEQYF.

Written as DNA, the CDR3 is TGTGCCTGGAGATTCGTGGGGGGAAATAATTCACCCCTCCACTTT. This codes for CAWRFVGGNNSPLHF. The chain links TRBV30 to TRBJ1-6, with a tentative D call TRBD1 (5 bases). Trimming left V 3 bases short and J 5 bases short, with 14 bases between. The CDR3 is made up of 15 amino acids. Germline loops: CDR1 GTSNPN, CDR2 SVGIG (reference sequence).

This clone came up once. This chain joins TRBV5-6 and TRBJ2-7, with 9 bases matching TRBD1. Unmatched junction bases numbered 7, after V lost 3 bases and J lost 6 bases. Germline CDR1 and CDR2: SGHDT and YYEEEE. The CDR3 has 14 amino acids. CDR3 nucleotides: TGTGCCAGCAGCTACCGGGACAGGGTGTTCGAGCAGTACTTC. Translating gives CASSYRDRVFEQYF.

The chain links TRBV21-1 to TRBJ2-5; the DNA was not compared with TRBD2, the D call given in the table. TRBV21-1 is annotated as a pseudogene. This CDR3 is 13 amino acids long. The CDR3 DNA reads as TGTGCCAGCAACGGACTACCTCGGGAGACCCAGTACTTC. It is translated as CASNGLPRETQYF.